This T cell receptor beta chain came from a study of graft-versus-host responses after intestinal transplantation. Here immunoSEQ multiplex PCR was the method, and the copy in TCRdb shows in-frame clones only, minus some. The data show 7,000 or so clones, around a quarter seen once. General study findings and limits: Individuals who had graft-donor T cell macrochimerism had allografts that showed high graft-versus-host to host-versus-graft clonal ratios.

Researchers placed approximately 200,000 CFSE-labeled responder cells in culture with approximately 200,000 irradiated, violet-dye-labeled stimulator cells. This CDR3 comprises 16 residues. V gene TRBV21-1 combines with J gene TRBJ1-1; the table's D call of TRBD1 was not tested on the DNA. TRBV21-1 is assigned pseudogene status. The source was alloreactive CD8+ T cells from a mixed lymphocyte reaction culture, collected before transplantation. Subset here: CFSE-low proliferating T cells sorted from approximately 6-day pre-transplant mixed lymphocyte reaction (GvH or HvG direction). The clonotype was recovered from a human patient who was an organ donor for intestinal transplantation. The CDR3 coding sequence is TGTGCCAGCAGCAAACATCACAGGTCTATGAACACTGAAGCTTTCTTT. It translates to CASSKHHRSMNTEAFF.